This TCR beta chain was sequenced in a study of T cell responses to AZD1222 COVID-19 vaccine. Overall study context: Both about-4-week and about-12-week second-dose recipients were combined. Whole-study results and caveats: Spike-specific TCR breadth and depth went up after people got two AZD1222 doses. Baseline serostatus was positive in only a handful of AZD1222 recipients.

Note on this clone: Its matching antigen is unknown.

The CDR3 loop spans 13 amino acids. Germline CDR1 is LNHDA and CDR2 is SQIVND (reference sequence). V was clipped by 0 bases and J by 3 bases, with 5 bases between them. Libraries were prepared by immunoSEQ multiplex PCR; TCRdb keeps only in-frame clonotypes and omits some of them. The sample records roughly 180,000 clones, roughly 87% being singletons. The clonotype was recovered from an adult in good health. Sequencing used peripheral blood, obtained on day 0 of AZD1222 vaccination. The chain is built from TRBV19 and TRBJ1-1; D might be TRBD1 (5 bases). The CDR3 reads CASSIDRDTEAFF. For the CDR3, the DNA is TGTGCCAGTAGTATAGACAGGGACACTGAAGCTTTCTTT.